This T cell receptor beta chain originates from a study of spatial heterogeneity in lung cancer. There are 14 residues in the CDR3. V was clipped by 6 bases and J by 0 bases, with 11 bases between them. TCR cDNA molecules each had a unique molecular identifier. TCRdb fed the 5' RACE reads into MiXCR, producing one record per CDR3 protein. The data hold more than 15,000 distinct CDR3 sequences, with 6.3% observed a single time. This clonotype occurred many times. Indicated time point: blood at routine non-recurrence follow-up after resection. No cell sorting; template was whole RNA from tumor, lung tissue or PBMC.

This clonotype was obtained from a male donor with early-stage non-small cell lung cancer. The sequences come from PBMCs, collected at follow-up. The chain has TRBV12-3 or TRBV12-4 and TRBJ1-1, with a weak D call TRBD1 (5 bases). The chain's CDR3 is CASSNRDLNTEAFF. DNA of the CDR3: TGTGCCAGCAGCAACCGGGACCTGAACACTGAAGCTTTCTTT.